These 22 T cell receptor beta chains originate from one sample sequenced in a study of T cells after yellow fever vaccination. TCRdb passed the 5' RACE reads through MiXCR, listing each CDR3 protein once. The sample has some 320,000 distinct CDR3 sequences, roughly 4% seen once. This specimen was PBMCs, taken 5 days after the yellow fever booster vaccination. The receptor source for this set is a man aged 18 to 30 who received the YFV17D yellow fever vaccine.

There are a few counts of this clonotype. The chain joins TRBV6-6 to TRBJ2-5; 7 bases map to TRBD2. V shed 9 bases and J 5 bases; nucleotides not matched to a gene: 9. Germline V lookup: CDR1 MNHNY, CDR2 SVGAGI (reference sequence). The CDR3 length is 13 residues. The CDR3 sequence is CASREYGRETQYF. The CDR3 region has the DNA TGTGCCAGTCGGGAGTACGGGAGGGAGACCCAGTACTTC.

This clonotype has a handful of counts. The chain recombines TRBV14 with TRBJ2-7; the D gene is possibly TRBD1 (6 bases). Trimming left V 1 base short and J 3 bases short, with 16 bases between. This CDR3 region has 16 residues. Germline V lookup: CDR1 SGHDN, CDR2 FVKESK. The CDR3 bases are TGTGCCAGCAGCCAAGGGACGGGCCAGGGGAACTACGAGCAGTACTTC. Amino acids: CASSQGTGQGNYEQYF.

This clonotype came up a few times. The chain recombines TRBV5-6 with TRBJ2-3; 8 bases fit TRBD2. V trimming: 1 base; J trimming: 4 bases; junction bases outside the gene matches: 5. CDR1 is SGHDT and CDR2 is YYEEEE in the germline V gene. The CDR3 has 15 amino acids. CDR3 sequence reads: CASSLIGRGADTQYF. The CDR3 nucleotides are TGTGCCAGCAGCTTGATCGGGCGGGGGGCAGATACGCAGTATTTT.

The rearrangement links TRBV6-5 to TRBJ2-7, with 7 bases fitting TRBD1. CDR3 length: 15 residues. CDR1 is MNHEY, CDR2 SVGAGI, per germline. J lost 6 bases, V lost 4 bases, and 12 bases had no gene match. The CDR3 loop is CASSFVGVGGSEQYF. The DNA of the CDR3 is TGTGCCAGCAGTTTCGTAGGGGTAGGGGGCAGCGAGCAGTACTTC.

The chain employs TRBV7-2 and TRBJ2-3; D is possibly TRBD1 (6 bases). V was trimmed by 5 bases and J by 6 bases, leaving 27 bases between them. The germline CDR1 and CDR2 sequences are SGHTA and FQGNSA. There are 18 residues in the CDR3. The CDR3 sequence: CASSGAGWGPSRGDTQYF. CDR3 sequence (DNA): TGTGCCAGCAGCGGTGCGGGTTGGGGACCGTCCAGGGGCGATACGCAGTATTTT. Together with reference TRBV7-2 and TRBJ2-3, the CDR3 gives the full variable domain: GAGVSQSPSNKVTEKGKDVELRCDPISGHTALYWYRQSLGQGLEFLIYFQGNSAPDKSGLPSDRFSAERTGGSVSTLTIQRTQQEDSAVYLCASSGAGWGPSRGDTQYFGPGTRLTVL.

This clonotype was seen more than once but under ten times. The chain has TRBV4-2 and TRBJ2-2; 7 positions agree with TRBD1. Germline V lookup: CDR1 LGHNA, CDR2 YNFKEQ. The length of the CDR3 is 15 residues. V was clipped by 1 base and J by 5 bases; unmatched bases: 4. The CDR3 DNA sequence: TGTGCCAGCAGCCAAGTTATACAGGGGACCGGGGAGCTGTTTTTT. The encoded protein is CASSQVIQGTGELFF.

This chain uses TRBV2 with TRBJ2-3; the match to TRBD2 covers 9 bases. The CDR3 loop spans 18 amino acids. V gave up 0 bases and J gave up 3 bases; unmatched junction bases: 10. Germline V gene data show CDR1 as SNHLY and CDR2 as FYNNEI. The CDR3 reads CASSEARRSSGGTDTQYF. The CDR3 nucleotides are TGTGCCAGCAGTGAAGCGCGGCGGTCCAGCGGGGGGACAGATACGCAGTATTTT. The full variable domain, its missing parts supplied by reference TRBV2 and TRBJ2-3, is EPEVTQTPSHQVTQMGQEVILRCVPISNHLYFYWYRQILGQKVEFLVSFYNNEISEKSEIFDDQFSVERPDGSNFTLKIRSTKLEDSAMYFCASSEARRSSGGTDTQYFGPGTRLTVL.

The chain couples TRBV28 to TRBJ1-2; no clear D. The V gene's germline CDR1 is MDHEN and CDR2 SYDVKM. Trimming shortened V by 2 bases and J by 5 bases, and 9 bases separated the two germline ends. CDR3 size: 13 residues. The CDR3: CASSLTSRYGYTF. The CDR3 region has the DNA TGTGCCAGCAGTTTAACCTCCCGATATGGCTACACCTTC.

This clonotype was counted between two and nine times. The chain recombines TRBV6-1 with TRBJ2-7, with 8 bases lining up with TRBD1. V lost 4 bases to trimming and J lost 2 bases; unmatched junction nucleotides: 7. Germline V gene sequence: CDR1 MNHNS, CDR2 SASEGT. The CDR3 totals 15 residues. Here the CDR3 DNA reads TGTGCCAGCAGTGGGACAGGGATGGGAGCCTACGAGCAGTACTTC. Its protein product is CASSGTGMGAYEQYF.

This clonotype was counted many times. The J gene is TRBJ2-7, the V gene TRBV5-1; D ambiguous. Trimming removed 4 bases at V and 4 bases at J, with 9 bases between. CDR1 and CDR2 (germline): SGHRS, YFSETQ. The CDR3 runs 12 residues. The DNA of the CDR3 is TGCGCCAGCAGCATGGACGGATACGAGCAGTACTTC. It encodes CASSMDGYEQYF.

Many counts were recorded for this clonotype. The chain employs TRBV7-2 and TRBJ2-7, with TRBD1 matching 9 bases. The CDR3 loop spans 13 amino acids. Trimming at V came to 5 bases and at J to 5 bases, leaving 4 bases not matched to a gene. Looked up from germline, CDR1 is SGHTA and CDR2 is FQGNSA. CDR3 amino acids: CASSIRQGDEQYF. Written as DNA, the CDR3 is TGTGCCAGCAGCATCCGACAGGGGGACGAGCAGTACTTC.

The chain employs TRBV7-3 and TRBJ2-3; TRBD2 matches 7 bases. The junction had 16 bases not matched to a gene; V was cut back by 2 bases and J by 11 bases. The length of the CDR3 is 16 residues. Germline values: CDR1 SGHTA, CDR2 FQGTGA. This CDR3 reads CASSLVYSGVIRVQYF. The CDR3 DNA follows: TGTGCCAGCAGCTTAGTTTACAGCGGGGTAATTAGAGTGCAGTATTTT.

The gene calls are TRBV9 and TRBJ1-2; D perhaps matches TRBD1 (5 bases). Germline loops: CDR1 SGDLS, CDR2 YYNGEE. This CDR3 is 13 amino acids long. Between the trimmed V and J ends, which lost 4 bases and 5 bases, there was a span of 12 bases. The CDR3 sequence is CASSTGTEYGYTF. CDR3 sequence (DNA): TGTGCCAGCAGCACCGGGACTGAGTATGGCTACACCTTC.

This chain uses TRBV20-1 with TRBJ1-3; D not certain. The CDR3 length is 14 residues. Trimming left V 0 bases short and J 0 bases short, with 6 bases between. CDR1 and CDR2 from the germline V gene are DFQATT and SNEGSKA (reference sequence). The CDR3: CSARDPGSGNTIYF. CDR3 DNA sequence: TGCAGTGCTAGAGACCCCGGCTCTGGAAACACCATATATTTT.

The gene calls are TRBV4-1 and TRBJ1-5; TRBD1 matches at 9 bases. CDR1 is MGHRA and CDR2 is YSYEKL in the germline V gene. The CDR3 sequence is 15 residues long. The V and J ends lost 1 base and 4 bases, in that order; junction bases with no gene match: 2. CDR3 residues: CASSQGDRENQPQHF. The CDR3 DNA sequence: TGCGCCAGCAGCCAAGGGGACAGGGAGAATCAGCCCCAGCATTTT.

This clonotype came up a few times. The CDR3 region is CAIPDSCAFF. The CDR3 DNA reads as TGTGCCATCCCGGACAGTTGCGCTTTCTTT. The genes are TRBV10-3 and TRBJ1-1; TRBD1 is a possible D gene (6 bases). The CDR3 is made up of 10 amino acids. CDR1 is ENHRY, CDR2 SYGVKD, per germline. Trimming shortened V by 8 bases and J by 11 bases, and 12 bases separated the two germline ends.

A few counts support this clonotype. The chain links TRBV29-1 to TRBJ2-6; D unresolved. Between the trimmed V and J ends, which lost 5 bases and 3 bases, there was a span of 2 bases. The CDR3 has 11 amino acids. The germline V gene has CDR1 SQVTM and CDR2 ANQGSEA. CDR3 sequence (DNA): TGCAGCGTTTTTGGGGCCAACGTCCTGACTTTC. Protein: CSVFGANVLTF.

This clonotype was picked up many times. This chain links TRBV5-1 with TRBJ1-1; D unclear. The germline V and J ends were trimmed by 0 bases and 4 bases, with 7 bases remaining between them. The CDR3 is made up of 13 amino acids. Looked up from germline, CDR1 is SGHRS and CDR2 is YFSETQ. The CDR3, as DNA: TGCGCCAGCAGCTTGGTTCGTTCCACTGAAGCTTTCTTT. Its protein product is CASSLVRSTEAFF. Full variable domain (outside the CDR3, taken from reference TRBV5-1 and TRBJ1-1): KAGVTQTPRYLIKTRGQQVTLSCSPISGHRSVSWYQQTPGQGLQFLFEYFSETQRNKGNFPGRFSGRQFSNSRSEMNVSTLELGDSALYLCASSLVRSTEAFFGQGTRLTVV.

This clonotype was recorded at least ten times. V usage is TRBV20-1 and J usage is TRBJ1-2; D may be TRBD1 (5 bases). The CDR3 consists of 13 residues. Trimming stripped 4 bases from V and 4 bases from J, with 13 bases between. Germline loops: CDR1 DFQATT, CDR2 SNEGSKA (reference sequence). The CDR3 is CSANMGGSYGYTF. For the CDR3, the DNA is TGCAGTGCTAATATGGGGGGATCCTATGGCTACACCTTC.

The chain uses TRBV28 and TRBJ1-1; no clear D. Trimming took 5 bases from V and 6 from J, leaving 13 bases between them. The CDR3 contains 13 residues. CDR1 is MDHEN, CDR2 SYDVKM, per germline. The CDR3 loop is CASSNLDGPEAFF. The CDR3 coding sequence is TGTGCCAGCAGTAACCTCGACGGACCTGAAGCTTTCTTT. Looking up the rest from reference TRBV28 and TRBJ1-1 gives the full variable domain: DVKVTQSSRYLVKRTGEKVFLECVQDMDHENMFWYRQDPGLGLRLIYFSYDVKMKEKGDIPEGYSVSREKKERFSLILESASTNQTSMYLCASSNLDGPEAFFGQGTRLTVV.

A few counts support this clonotype. This sequence joins TRBV5-6 and TRBJ2-2, with TRBD1 matching over 7 bases. The CDR3 length is 16 residues. V was pared by 2 bases and J by 4 bases, with 8 bases of the junction left unmatched. Germline assignment: CDR1 SGHDT and CDR2 YYEEEE. Here the CDR3 reads CASSFLTGSRTGELFF. CDR3 coding DNA: TGTGCCAGCAGCTTTTTGACAGGGTCGCGCACCGGGGAGCTGTTTTTT.

In its sample, this clonotype was seen a few times. The chain links TRBV12-3 or TRBV12-4 to TRBJ2-3; D call uncertain. Trimming pared 2 bases from V and 0 bases from J, leaving 9 bases between. This CDR3 contains 15 residues. This chain's CDR3 is CASSLYLTSTDTQYF. Here the CDR3 DNA reads TGTGCCAGCAGTTTATATCTGACTAGCACAGATACGCAGTATTTT.